This entry lists 26 T cell receptor beta chains sequenced from one sample in a study of cytomegalovirus exposure and HLA in healthy donors (dated by TCRdb to the late 2010s). The library was obtained by the immunoSEQ multiplex PCR assay. TCRdb holds this immuneACCESS table with in-frame rearrangements only. Some clones are missing; in checked studies, unresolved V genes explain under half, and the rest has no known cause. The table for this sample lists about 150,000 clones; 85% to 90% of them were counted only once. The ten biggest clones cover around 3.2% of the sample. Sequencing was performed on PBMCs. All receptors come from a woman aged 18-29 years in good health and CMV-seropositive.

The V gene is TRBV15, the J gene TRBJ1-5, with D possibly being TRBD1 (6 bases). There are 20 residues in the CDR3. Germline CDR1 reads LNHNV; CDR2 reads YYDKDF (reference sequence). The ends were cut back, 3 bases at V and 5 bases at J, with 29 bases in the middle. The CDR3: CATSRAFTSTGDFSDQPQHF. The CDR3 DNA is TGTGCCACCAGCAGGGCATTTACTTCGACAGGCGACTTTTCCGATCAGCCCCAGCATTTT.

The chain has TRBV5-6 and TRBJ2-1, with D perhaps matching TRBD2 (6 bases). Looked up from germline, CDR1 is SGHDT and CDR2 is YYEEEE. V lost 3 bases, J lost 4 bases, and 11 bases lay in between. This CDR3 has 14 residues. The CDR3 region is CASSWDGGYNEQFF. In DNA form, the CDR3 reads TGTGCCAGCAGCTGGGACGGAGGGTACAATGAGCAGTTCTTC.

DNA for the CDR3: TGCGCCAGCAGCTTGGGGGGCGGACAGTCCTACAATGAGCAGTTCTTC. This encodes CASSLGGGQSYNEQFF. The rearrangement joins TRBV5-1 to TRBJ2-1; a weak D match, TRBD1 (6 bases). From germline, CDR1 is SGHRS and CDR2 YFSETQ. The CDR3 is 16 amino acids. Trimming removed 0 bases at V and 1 base at J, with 11 bases between.

The chain recombines TRBV7-3 with TRBJ2-1, with TRBD2 matching over 8 bases. CDR1 and CDR2 from the germline V gene are SGHTA and FQGTGA. The CDR3 totals 13 residues. The trim removed 5 bases at V and 8 bases at J, leaving 5 bases unmatched. This chain's CDR3 is CASSEGLAHEQFF. DNA of the CDR3: TGTGCCAGCAGCGAAGGACTAGCCCATGAGCAGTTCTTC.

This chain joins TRBV4-2 and TRBJ2-3; D is unclear. The CDR3 runs 14 residues. The V end was cut by 3 bases, the J end by 4 bases, with 11 bases between. The germline V gene has CDR1 LGHNA and CDR2 YNFKEQ. The DNA for the CDR3 is TGTGCCAGCAGCCAGCCTAGTTCCCCAGATACGCAGTATTTT. Its translation is CASSQPSSPDTQYF.

This sequence joins TRBV7-6 and TRBJ2-5; 12 bases line up with TRBD2. Germline-derived CDR1 and CDR2 are SGHVS and FNYEAQ. CDR3 length: 17 residues. Trimming took 1 base from V and 0 from J; bases not matched to a gene: 3. This CDR3 reads CASSLGGTSGYQETQYF. In nucleotides, the CDR3 is TGTGCCAGCAGCTTAGGTGGGACTAGCGGGTACCAAGAGACCCAGTACTTC.

The chain uses TRBV5-4 and TRBJ2-1; D call uncertain. The germline V and J ends were trimmed by 1 base and 4 bases, with 18 bases remaining between them. The length of the CDR3 is 17 residues. The germline gives CDR1 SGHNT, CDR2 YYREEE (reference sequence). CDR3 residues: CASSLSTLLAHYNEQFF. CDR3 in DNA: TGTGCCAGCAGCTTGTCGACACTCCTCGCCCATTACAATGAGCAGTTCTTC.

The chain is built from TRBV5-4 and TRBJ1-1, with D uncertain. This CDR3 is 14 amino acids long. V was cut by 4 bases and J by 1 base, with 11 bases left in between. Germline assignment: CDR1 SGHNT and CDR2 YYREEE (reference sequence). The CDR3 DNA is TGTGCCAGCAGCATAGGACTCAAGAACACTGAAGCTTTCTTT. It specifies CASSIGLKNTEAFF.

In this sample, this clone turned up a few times. The genes are TRBV7-2 and TRBJ2-7; 8 nucleotides line up with TRBD1. Germline CDR1 is SGHTA and CDR2 is FQGNSA. Germline trimming cut 6 bases from V and 1 base from J; bases unmatched to any gene: 5. This CDR3 has 14 residues. CDR3 coding DNA: TGTGCCAGCAGACGTGGACAGGGTTCCTACGAGCAGTACTTC. This codes for CASRRGQGSYEQYF.

This clone was observed a few times. V usage is TRBV28 and J usage is TRBJ1-1; the D gene is possibly TRBD1 (6 bases). V was clipped by 1 base and J by 5 bases, with 11 bases between them. This CDR3 region has 14 residues. Germline loops: CDR1 MDHEN, CDR2 SYDVKM. In DNA, the CDR3 is TGTGCCAGCAGTTTATATGGGGGCAGGACTGAAGCTTTCTTT. It yields the protein CASSLYGGRTEAFF. Based on the CDR3 plus reference TRBV28 and TRBJ1-1, the full variable domain is DVKVTQSSRYLVKRTGEKVFLECVQDMDHENMFWYRQDPGLGLRLIYFSYDVKMKEKGDIPEGYSVSREKKERFSLILESASTNQTSMYLCASSLYGGRTEAFFGQGTRLTVV.

This chain connects TRBV5-1 to TRBJ2-1; no reliable D call. The CDR3 loop spans 12 amino acids. In germline, CDR1 is SGHRS, CDR2 YFSETQ. Between the trimmed V and J ends, which lost 1 base and 6 bases, there was a span of 5 bases. The CDR3 bases are TGCGCCAGCAGCTTGCCCGGCAATGAGCAGTTCTTC. Translating gives CASSLPGNEQFF. The whole variable domain, filled in from reference TRBV5-1 and TRBJ2-1, reads KAGVTQTPRYLIKTRGQQVTLSCSPISGHRSVSWYQQTPGQGLQFLFEYFSETQRNKGNFPGRFSGRQFSNSRSEMNVSTLELGDSALYLCASSLPGNEQFFGPGTRLTVL.

J is TRBJ2-7 and V is TRBV7-6; 7 bases are a match to TRBD2. V was pared by 4 bases and J by 2 bases, with 5 bases of the junction left unmatched. Germline V gene lookup returns CDR1 SGHVS and CDR2 FNYEAQ. This CDR3 region has 14 residues. The CDR3 nucleotides read TGTGCCAGCAGCTCGGAGGCGGGGGCCTACGAGCAGTACTTC. Its protein is CASSSEAGAYEQYF.

This chain links TRBV9 with TRBJ2-5, with TRBD1 matching 7 bases. The CDR3 runs 13 residues. From germline, CDR1 is SGDLS and CDR2 YYNGEE. The V and J ends lost 4 bases and 4 bases, in that order; junction bases with no gene match: 4. DNA for the CDR3: TGTGCCAGCAGCCGACAGGGAACAGAGACCCAGTACTTC. This gives the protein CASSRQGTETQYF.

The rearrangement links TRBV15 to TRBJ1-2, with unresolved D. The CDR3 is 15 residues long. Germline V gives CDR1 LNHNV, CDR2 YYDKDF (reference sequence). V was pared by 0 bases and J by 2 bases, with 10 bases between. Here the CDR3 DNA reads TGTGCCACCAGCAGAGATCTCTATTCGAACTATGGCTACACCTTC. Protein product: CATSRDLYSNYGYTF.

The chain joins TRBV6-6 to TRBJ1-3, with a tentative D call TRBD1 (5 bases). Germline V CDR1 and CDR2: MNHNY, SVGAGI (reference sequence). The CDR3 contains 15 residues. V dropped 5 bases and J dropped 9 bases, with 20 bases sitting between them. The CDR3 coding sequence is TGTGCCAGCAGTCAAGTGCGGGACGTCGAGGGCACCATATATTTT. This codes for CASSQVRDVEGTIYF.

V gene TRBV6-6 combines with J gene TRBJ2-3; no clear D gene. The CDR3 spans 14 residues. CDR1 and CDR2 from the germline V gene are MNHNY and SVGAGI (reference sequence). Deletions cut 2 bases from V and 5 bases from J, with 11 bases between. The CDR3 is CASSYGRSGDTQYF. The CDR3 region has the DNA TGTGCCAGCAGTTACGGCAGGTCTGGAGATACGCAGTATTTT.

This clone was picked up a small number of times. The rearrangement links TRBV19 to TRBJ2-1; D gene uncertain. The germline V gene has CDR1 LNHDA and CDR2 SQIVND (reference sequence). The CDR3 contains 13 residues. V gave up 1 base and J gave up 4 bases, with 5 bases separating them. The CDR3 spells CASSIALYNEQFF. The CDR3 bases are TGTGCCAGTAGTATAGCCCTGTACAATGAGCAGTTCTTC.

This clone was counted between two and nine times. CDR3 sequence reads: CASSPGTGSTYEQYF. CDR3 in DNA: TGTGCCAGCAGTCCCGGGACAGGTAGTACCTACGAGCAGTACTTC. The chain uses TRBV6-5 and TRBJ2-7; 8 bases align to TRBD1. Trimming cost V 5 bases and J 2 bases; bases outside gene matches: 8. The V gene's germline CDR1 is MNHEY and CDR2 SVGAGI. The CDR3 consists of 15 residues.

The chain links TRBV18 to TRBJ2-7; tentative D call: TRBD1 (6 bases). With 6 bases removed from V and 5 bases from J, the gap between germline ends came to 23 bases. The CDR3 loop spans 16 amino acids. Germline CDR1 reads KGHSH; CDR2 reads LQKENI. CDR3 loop: CASSPPLPGTNHEQYF. The CDR3 coding sequence is TGTGCCAGCTCCCCCCCACTTCCCGGGACAAACCACGAGCAGTACTTC. Drawing the rest from reference TRBV18 and TRBJ2-7, the complete variable domain is NAGVMQNPRHLVRRRGQEARLRCSPMKGHSHVYWYRQLPEEGLKFMVYLQKENIIDESGMPKERFSAEFPKEGPSILRIQQVVRGDSAAYFCASSPPLPGTNHEQYFGPGTRLTVT.

The chain employs TRBV15 and TRBJ2-5; 14 positions match TRBD2. Germline CDR1 reads LNHNV; CDR2 reads YYDKDF (reference sequence). With 1 base clipped from V and 4 bases from J, the junction kept 23 bases outside the gene matches. CDR3 length: 23 amino acids. CDR3 DNA sequence: TGTGCCACCAGCAGAGGTGCAGAATTTATGGGACTAGCGGGAGAAATTTTGGGAGAGACCCAGTACTTC. Its protein is CATSRGAEFMGLAGEILGETQYF.

The V call is TRBV29-1, the J call TRBJ2-3, with 12 nucleotides matching TRBD2. The junction had 11 bases not matched to a gene; V was cut back by 5 bases and J by 2 bases. The CDR3 sequence is 17 residues long. Germline CDR1 and CDR2: SQVTM and ANQGSEA. The CDR3 sequence is CSVLLITSGRPTDTQYF. CDR3 bases: TGCAGCGTTTTACTAATCACTAGCGGGAGGCCCACAGATACGCAGTATTTT.

The rearrangement uses TRBV11-3 and TRBJ2-7; the D gene is possibly TRBD2 (5 bases). Germline lookup yields CDR1 SGHNT and CDR2 YENEEA. The length of the CDR3 is 13 residues. The ends were cut back, 5 bases at V and 3 bases at J, with 11 bases in the middle. The CDR3 coding sequence is TGTGCCAGCAGCGCCTCCCGGGGCTACGAGCAGTACTTC. Translating it yields CASSASRGYEQYF.

This clone occurred once. V and J are TRBV29-1 and TRBJ2-5; 7 nucleotides match TRBD2. The CDR3 length is 14 residues. The junction had 7 bases not matched to a gene; V was cut back by 5 bases and J by 1 base. The germline V gene encodes CDR1 SQVTM and CDR2 ANQGSEA. Here the CDR3 DNA reads TGCAGCGTTCCTCATCTAGCGGCCCAAGAGACCCAGTACTTC. Protein: CSVPHLAAQETQYF.

The genes are TRBV29-1 and TRBJ2-7, with 7 bases matching TRBD1. Germline assignment: CDR1 SQVTM and CDR2 ANQGSEA. The CDR3 loop spans 14 amino acids. V lost 6 bases, J lost 3 bases, and 11 bases stayed unmatched. CDR3 amino acids: CSVIGTEPFYEQYF. CDR3 DNA: TGCAGCGTGATAGGGACAGAACCATTCTACGAGCAGTACTTC.

In its sample, this clone was seen a few times. The chain employs TRBV6-1 and TRBJ2-7, with D possibly being TRBD1 (6 bases). Trimming removed 5 bases at V and 4 bases at J, with 15 bases between. The CDR3 runs 14 residues. Germline loops: CDR1 MNHNS, CDR2 SASEGT. CDR3 protein: CASSKGQPSYEQYF. CDR3 DNA sequence: TGTGCCAGCAGTAAAGGACAGCCGAGTTACGAGCAGTACTTC.

The chain combines TRBV2 with TRBJ2-3, with 8 positions matching TRBD2. With V trimmed by 6 bases and J by 1 base, 6 bases remained unmatched. The CDR3 contains 15 residues. Germline CDR1 SNHLY, CDR2 FYNNEI. CDR3 bases: TGTGCCAGCAGCCTAAGCGGGAGTGGCACAGATACGCAGTATTTT. Translated, it gives CASSLSGSGTDTQYF.